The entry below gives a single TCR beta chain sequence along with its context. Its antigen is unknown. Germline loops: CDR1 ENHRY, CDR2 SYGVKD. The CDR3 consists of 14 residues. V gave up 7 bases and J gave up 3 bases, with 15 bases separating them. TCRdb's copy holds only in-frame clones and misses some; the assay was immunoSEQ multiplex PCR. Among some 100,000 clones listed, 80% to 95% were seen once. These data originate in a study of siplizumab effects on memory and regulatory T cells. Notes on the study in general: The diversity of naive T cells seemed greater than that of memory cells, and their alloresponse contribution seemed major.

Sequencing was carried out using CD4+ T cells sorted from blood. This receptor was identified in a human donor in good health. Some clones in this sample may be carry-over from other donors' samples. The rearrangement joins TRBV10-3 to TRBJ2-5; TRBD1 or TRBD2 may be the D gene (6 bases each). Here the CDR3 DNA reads TGTGCCATCAATAAAGGGGGGCAGGAAGAGACCCAGTACTTC. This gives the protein CAINKGGQEETQYF.